Listed below are T cell receptor beta chains from one sample, sequenced in a study of shared clonotypes between healthy human individuals. The repertoire was sequenced with immunoSEQ multiplex PCR; TCRdb's copy has only in-frame clones and lacks some. The sample contains millions of clones, 85% to 95% of which appear only once. Sequencing was carried out using naive CD4+ T cells sorted from blood. These TCRs come from a man younger than 35 in good health. CDR3s include the opening cysteine and the closing phenylalanine or tryptophan. The D gene is left open where the match is weak. A clone size is listed for some rows: how often the clone was seen (once, few, many), or a class if it is expanded.

clone_size	d_call	v_call	j_call	cdr3_aa	cdr3_nt
-	TRBD2	TRBV28	TRBJ2-7	CASGTSGLQSYEQYF	TGTGCCAGCGGGACTAGCGGACTTCAATCCTACGAGCAGTACTTC
once	-	TRBV5-1	TRBJ2-3	CASSLVKGGADTQYF	TGCGCCAGCAGCTTGGTCAAGGGGGGAGCAGATACGCAGTATTTT
-	-	TRBV2	TRBJ2-2	CASTTQQGAGELFF	TGTGCCAGCACTACACAGCAGGGCGCCGGGGAGCTGTTTTTT
-	-	TRBV5-4	TRBJ1-1	CASSLDEGRTEAFF	TGTGCCAGCAGCTTGGATGAGGGGCGGACTGAAGCTTTCTTT
once	-	TRBV7-2	TRBJ2-7	CASSLDSGVREQYF	TGTGCCAGCAGCTTAGATTCGGGGGTACGCGAGCAGTACTTC
-	-	TRBV10-3	TRBJ1-2	CAISEGGEDGYTF	TGTGCCATCAGTGAGGGGGGGGAGGATGGCTACACCTTC
-	-	TRBV10-3	TRBJ1-6	CAIRASGDNSPLHF	TGTGCCATCAGGGCATCCGGGGATAATTCACCCCTCCACTTT
-	-	TRBV5-1	TRBJ2-1	CASSLEVVNEQFF	TGCGCCAGCAGCTTGGAAGTAGTCAATGAGCAGTTCTTC
-	TRBD1	TRBV2	TRBJ2-5	CASAGTAQETQYF	TGTGCCAGCGCAGGGACAGCGCAAGAGACCCAGTACTTC
-	-	TRBV7-9	TRBJ1-6	CASSLDVGSSPLHF	TGTGCCAGCAGCTTAGACGTCGGTAGTTCACCCCTCCACTTT
-	-	TRBV28	TRBJ1-1	CASRLPTGAGKAFF	TGTGCCAGCAGGTTGCCCACCGGAGCGGGGAAAGCTTTCTTT
-	-	TRBV6-1	TRBJ2-2	CASRWTPPVAGELFF	TGTGCCAGCAGGTGGACTCCTCCGGTGGCCGGGGAGCTGTTTTTT
once	TRBD1	TRBV4-3	TRBJ1-4	CASSQDLSGGREKLFF	TGCGCCAGCAGCCAAGATCTATCAGGGGGCCGGGAAAAACTGTTTTTT
-	-	TRBV4-1	TRBJ2-2	CASSLTAANTGELFF	TGCGCCAGCAGCCTAACAGCGGCGAACACCGGGGAGCTGTTTTTT
-	-	TRBV19	TRBJ1-5	CASSIGIRNQPQHF	TGTGCCAGTAGTATCGGCATCCGCAATCAGCCCCAGCATTTT
-	TRBD1	TRBV5-1	TRBJ1-1	CASSSSGQGATEAFF	TGCGCCAGCAGCTCCAGCGGACAGGGGGCCACTGAAGCTTTCTTT
-	-	TRBV12-2	TRBJ2-1	CASRLLVRNEQFF	TGTGCAAGTCGCTTATTAGTCCGGAATGAGCAGTTCTTC
-	TRBD2	TRBV30	TRBJ2-3	CAWTRSWLADRTDTQYF	TGTGCCTGGACCCGTTCGTGGCTAGCGGACCGCACAGATACGCAGTATTTT
-	-	TRBV9	TRBJ2-3	CASSRRLDRITDTQYF	TGTGCCAGCAGCAGGCGACTGGACAGAATCACAGATACGCAGTATTTT
-	-	TRBV7-9	TRBJ1-1	CASSWGSTNTEAFF	TGTGCCAGCAGCTGGGGATCTACCAACACTGAAGCTTTCTTT
-	-	TRBV19	TRBJ1-2	CASNPTANYGYTF	TGTGCCAGTAACCCGACAGCCAACTATGGCTACACCTTC
-	-	TRBV2	TRBJ2-1	CASRSGRNNEQFF	TGTGCCAGCAGGAGCGGCAGGAACAATGAGCAGTTCTTC
once	TRBD1	TRBV30	TRBJ1-5	CAWSVIRRRQGEKGQPQHF	TGTGCCTGGAGTGTAATCCGTCGGCGACAGGGTGAAAAGGGTCAGCCCCAGCATTTT
-	-	TRBV5-1	TRBJ2-2	CASSLRTDRTGELFF	TGCGCCAGCAGCTTGAGGACAGACCGCACCGGGGAGCTGTTTTTT